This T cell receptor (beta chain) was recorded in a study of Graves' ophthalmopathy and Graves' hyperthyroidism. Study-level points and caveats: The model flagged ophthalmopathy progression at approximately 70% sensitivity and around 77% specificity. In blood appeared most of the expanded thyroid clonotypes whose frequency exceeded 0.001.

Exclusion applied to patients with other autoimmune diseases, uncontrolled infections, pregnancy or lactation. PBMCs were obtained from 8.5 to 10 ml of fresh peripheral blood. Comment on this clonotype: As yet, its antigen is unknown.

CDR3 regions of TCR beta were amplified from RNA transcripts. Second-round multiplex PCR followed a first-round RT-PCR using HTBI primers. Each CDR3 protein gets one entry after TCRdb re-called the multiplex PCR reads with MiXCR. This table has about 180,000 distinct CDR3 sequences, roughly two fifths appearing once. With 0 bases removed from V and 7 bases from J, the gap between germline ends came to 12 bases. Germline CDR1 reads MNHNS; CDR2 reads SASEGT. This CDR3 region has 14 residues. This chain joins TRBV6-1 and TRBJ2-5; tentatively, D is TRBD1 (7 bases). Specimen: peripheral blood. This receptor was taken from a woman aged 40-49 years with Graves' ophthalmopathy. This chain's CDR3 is CASSEAVRGVTQYF. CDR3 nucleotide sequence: TGTGCCAGCAGTGAAGCGGTCAGGGGGGTGACCCAGTACTTC.